Listed below are T cell receptor beta chains from one sample, sequenced in a study of blood T cells in healthy people across ages. TCRdb used MiXCR to reprocess the 5' RACE reads, holding one entry per CDR3 protein. This sample has some 1.4 million distinct CDR3 sequences; approximately 42% occur once, and the top ten carry 7% to 9.5%. Sequencing input: blood. Receptors originate from a woman under 30 in good health. CDR3s leave out the opening cysteine and the closing phenylalanine or tryptophan.

v_call cdr3_aa
TRBV7-9 ASNRDTYNSPPH
TRBV3-1 ASSPPSGGGEEQY
TRBV28 ASSKGGPKNIQY
TRBV28 ASSPTGTGWYEQY
TRBV20-1 SARTRVSREQF
TRBV28 ASSYPRDRYYEQY
TRBV4-1 ASSQRALVRDTEAF
TRBV11-2 ASSPGGAVTDTQY
TRBV6-4 ASSETSGTYNEQY
TRBV3-1 ASASGTTETQY
TRBV7-2 ASSQQTSYEQY
TRBV20-1 SARPDRGISYEQY
TRBV4-2 ASSQDRTSYEQY
TRBV28 ASSRPYRVENTEAF
TRBV5-1 ASSPTYVGQF
TRBV7-9 ASSLVSLAKNIQY
TRBV18 ASSPASREGEQY
TRBV7-6 ASSLSLGFYEQY
TRBV14 ASSQEGNSGANVLT
TRBV12-3/TRBV12-4 ASSRDERYEQY
TRBV27 ASSPNVPYNEQY
TRBV6-1 ASSEVVPGPGLGDTQY
TRBV2 ASTREWQNEQY
TRBV12-3/TRBV12-4 ASSPESGGQETQY
TRBV27 ASGPGLADATGELF
TRBV7-6 ASSRGGASYTEAF
TRBV29-1 SVEDLRAEAF
TRBV15 ATSRGASYNEQF
TRBV5-5 ASSLGVPSGGATLDNEQF
TRBV20-1 SAVIWNTEAF
TRBV6-5 ASSYSETGGPYGYT
TRBV27 ASPHSLGVAGDPADTQY
TRBV5-1 ASSSTTTSGGLSTDTQY
TRBV20-1 SAVRQGTNEKLF
TRBV28 ASSLVASETQF